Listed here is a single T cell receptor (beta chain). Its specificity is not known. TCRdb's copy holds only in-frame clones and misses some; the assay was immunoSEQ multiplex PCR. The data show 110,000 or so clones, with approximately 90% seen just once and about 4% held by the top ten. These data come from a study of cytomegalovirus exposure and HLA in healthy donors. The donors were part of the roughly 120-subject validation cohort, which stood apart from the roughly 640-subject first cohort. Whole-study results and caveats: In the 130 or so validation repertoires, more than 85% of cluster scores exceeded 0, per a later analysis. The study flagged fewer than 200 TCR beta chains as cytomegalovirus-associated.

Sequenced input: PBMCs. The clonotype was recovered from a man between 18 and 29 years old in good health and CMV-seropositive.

The CDR3 reads CASIDKGTAKAFF. The CDR3 DNA follows: TGTGCCAGCATAGATAAAGGGACAGCGAAAGCTTTCTTT. The gene calls are TRBV25-1 and TRBJ1-1; 7 bases are a match to TRBD1. This CDR3 spans 13 amino acids. V lost 7 bases and J lost 9; bases outside the gene matches: 11. The germline V gene encodes CDR1 MGHDK and CDR2 SYGVNS. The full variable domain, completed using reference TRBV25-1 and TRBJ1-1, is EADIYQTPRYLVIGTGKKITLECSQTMGHDKMYWYQQDPGMELHLIHYSYGVNSTEKGDLSSESTVSRIRTEHFPLTLESARPSHTSQYLCASIDKGTAKAFFGQGTRLTVV.